Sequencing of this TCR beta chain was carried out in a study of healthy donors' naive CD4 and CD8 T cells. About the research overall: Three donor age groups were sampled: 20-25, 40-50 and 60-70 years; half female.

TCR libraries were built from about 500 ng of total RNA by linear amplification. MiXCR, run by TCRdb on the reads, gives a single entry per CDR3 protein. This table holds roughly 200,000 distinct CDR3 sequences, around three quarters found once. A remark on this clonotype: Its antigen remains unidentified.

The V end was cut by 4 bases, the J end by 8 bases, with 17 bases between. The CDR3 has 13 residues. Germline loops: CDR1 SQVTM, CDR2 ANQGSEA. Overall study findings and caveats: Positive CDR3 charge linked to CD4+ cells, negative to CD8+ cells. About 13% of CD4/CD8 propensity variance appeared explained by V, J and CDR3 charge.

The chain carries TRBV29-1 and TRBJ1-1; weak D call: TRBD1 (6 bases). Sequenced input: naive CD4+ and CD8+ T cells sorted from blood, pooled from several donors. This clonotype was obtained from a pool of human donors in good health; the sample pools cells from several healthy donors. The CDR3 bases are TGCAGCGTTGTGCAGGGGTCGACGTTAGAAGCTTTCTTT. It encodes CSVVQGSTLEAFF.